This TCR beta chain was identified during a study of regulatory T cells in long-lasting Graves disease. This clonotype occurred many times. The time point: persistent/refractory GD, antithyroid drugs over 5 years with positive TRAb. Researchers made the TCR library from RNA that was extracted from PBMCs. To make TCR beta libraries, researchers used iRepertoire HTBI primers and Arm-PCR of CDR3 regions. From the multiplex PCR reads, TCRdb called clonotypes with MiXCR, one entry per CDR3 protein. The sample consists of hundreds of thousands of distinct CDR3 sequences, under 25% of them appearing once. From germline, CDR1 is SEHNR and CDR2 FQNEAQ (reference sequence). The CDR3 length is 14 residues. Trimming took off 5 bases at V and 7 bases at J, with 12 bases between the two ends.

The chain carries TRBV7-9 and TRBJ1-6, with D uncertain. This TCR came from a female donor with Graves disease. Sequences were derived from peripheral blood mononuclear cells (PBMCs), sampled when the disease was refractory, from a patient treated with antithyroid drugs. The CDR3 DNA sequence: TGTGCCAGCAGCCTAGACGGCAAGAATTCACCCCTCCACTTT. As protein: CASSLDGKNSPLHF.